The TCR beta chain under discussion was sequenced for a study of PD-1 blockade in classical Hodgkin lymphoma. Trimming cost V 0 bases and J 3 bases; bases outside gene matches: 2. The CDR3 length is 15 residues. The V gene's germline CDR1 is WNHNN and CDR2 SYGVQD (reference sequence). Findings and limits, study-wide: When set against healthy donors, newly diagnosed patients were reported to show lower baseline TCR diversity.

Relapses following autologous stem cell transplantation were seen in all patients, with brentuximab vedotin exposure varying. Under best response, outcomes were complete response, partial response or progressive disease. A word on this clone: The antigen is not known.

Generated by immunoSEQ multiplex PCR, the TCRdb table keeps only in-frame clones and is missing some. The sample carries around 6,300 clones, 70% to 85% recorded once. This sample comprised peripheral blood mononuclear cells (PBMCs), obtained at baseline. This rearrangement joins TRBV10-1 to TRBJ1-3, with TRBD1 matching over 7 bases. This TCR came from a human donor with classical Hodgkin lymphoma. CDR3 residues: CASSESTGFGNTIYF. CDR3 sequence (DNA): TGCGCCAGCAGTGAGTCGACAGGGTTTGGAAACACCATATATTTT.